These T cell receptor beta chains were read from a single sample in a study of blood T cell repertoires in COVID-19. The data were produced by immunoSEQ multiplex PCR, yet TCRdb's version contains in-frame clones alone and is incomplete. The sample lists over 300,000 clones, about 82% occurring once. The sequenced sample consisted of peripheral blood. The receptors stem from a woman aged 45-60 years with acute or convalescent COVID-19. CDR3s include the opening cysteine and the closing phenylalanine or tryptophan. The D gene is left open where the match is weak. Some rows have no size entry. The others give once, few or many, or a class for an expanded clone.

TRBJ2-1	.	TRBV12-3/TRBV12-4	.	CASSSDLGAEQFF	TGTGCCAGCAGTTCCGATCTGGGGGCTGAGCAGTTCTTC
TRBJ1-4	.	TRBV29-1	.	CSVDQGQDEKLFF	TGCAGCGTTGACCAGGGGCAGGATGAAAAACTGTTTTTT
TRBJ2-7	once	TRBV10-3	.	CAISDSFRASGEQYF	TGTGCCATCAGTGATTCTTTCAGGGCATCGGGCGAGCAGTACTTC
TRBJ2-4	.	TRBV2	.	CASRTGERTKNIQYF	TGTGCCAGCAGAACAGGAGAGCGTACCAAAAACATTCAGTACTTC
TRBJ2-7	.	TRBV10-3	TRBD1	CAISEEDRDYEQYF	TGTGCCATCAGTGAGGAGGACAGGGACTACGAGCAGTACTTC
TRBJ2-2	.	TRBV5-5	TRBD2	CASSLTGTSVGTGELFF	TGTGCCAGCAGCTTGACGGGGACTAGCGTGGGCACCGGGGAGCTGTTTTTT
TRBJ2-3	.	TRBV6-2/TRBV6-3	.	CASSDQLATSTDTQYF	TGTGCCAGCAGTGACCAACTAGCAACTAGCACAGATACGCAGTATTTT
TRBJ2-1	.	TRBV6-5	.	CASSYGGRESNEQFF	TGTGCCAGCAGTTACGGAGGTCGAGAGTCCAATGAGCAGTTCTTC
TRBJ1-1	.	TRBV2	TRBD1	CASTEGTGLGAFF	TGTGCCAGCACCGAAGGGACAGGCCTTGGGGCTTTCTTT
TRBJ1-1	.	TRBV5-4	.	CASSSKTGASNTEAFF	TGTGCCAGCAGCTCGAAGACAGGAGCCTCGAACACTGAAGCTTTCTTT
TRBJ2-3	.	TRBV24-1	TRBD2	CATSGTSGRLNTQYF	TGTGCCACCAGTGGGACTAGCGGGAGATTGAATACGCAGTATTTT
TRBJ1-2	once	TRBV19	.	CASSFRVVDGYTF	TGTGCCAGTTCTTTTCGGGTCGTGGATGGCTACACCTTC
TRBJ1-2	.	TRBV14	.	CASSQDRAGVVYGYTF	TGTGCCAGCAGCCAAGATCGGGCAGGGGTGGTCTATGGCTACACCTTC
TRBJ1-2	.	TRBV6-5	TRBD1	CASSYGQGALWDGYTF	TGTGCCAGCAGTTATGGGCAGGGGGCTCTATGGGATGGCTACACCTTC
TRBJ2-1	once	TRBV6-5	TRBD2	CASSRRLAGNNEQFF	TGTGCCAGCAGTCGCCGACTAGCGGGGAACAATGAGCAGTTCTTC
TRBJ2-2	.	TRBV11-3	TRBD1	CASSPRTGLSGELFF	TGTGCCAGCAGCCCCCGGACAGGGTTATCCGGGGAGCTGTTTTTT
TRBJ2-7	.	TRBV15	.	CATSSAGLSFEQYF	TGTGCCACCAGCAGTGCAGGTTTGTCCTTCGAGCAGTACTTC
TRBJ1-2	.	TRBV10-3	.	CAISDGGEWGYTF	TGTGCCATCAGTGATGGAGGGGAGTGGGGCTACACCTTC
TRBJ2-1	.	TRBV11-2	TRBD2	CASSSLGGNLDNEQFF	TGTGCCAGCAGCTCCCTGGGGGGGAACCTAGACAATGAGCAGTTCTTC
TRBJ2-3	.	TRBV7-3	.	CASSLSVSDTQYF	TGTGCCAGCAGCTTAAGCGTTTCAGATACGCAGTATTTT
TRBJ1-4	.	TRBV7-9	.	CASSPRDSRGNEKLFF	TGTGCCAGCAGCCCGCGGGACTCACGGGGTAATGAAAAACTGTTTTTT
TRBJ1-2	.	TRBV28	.	CASRLWGYYGYTF	TGTGCCAGCAGGCTGTGGGGCTACTATGGCTACACCTTC
TRBJ1-5	.	TRBV2	.	CASSEYSGRVRQPQHF	TGTGCCAGCAGTGAATACTCGGGGAGGGTTCGCCAGCCCCAGCATTTT
TRBJ1-2	.	TRBV27	.	CASSFIANYGYTF	TGTGCCAGCAGTTTTATTGCTAACTATGGCTACACCTTC
TRBJ2-2	.	TRBV27	TRBD1	CASSHRGPNTGELFF	TGTGCCAGCAGTCACAGGGGGCCGAACACCGGGGAGCTGTTTTTT
TRBJ2-2	.	TRBV7-9	.	CASSLRREGGTGELFF	TGTGCCAGCAGCTTAAGGCGCGAAGGCGGCACCGGGGAGCTGTTTTTT
TRBJ1-3	once	TRBV15	TRBD1	CATSSDRGNSGNTIYF	TGTGCCACCAGCAGCGACAGGGGCAACTCTGGAAACACCATATATTTT
TRBJ2-1	.	TRBV11-2	TRBD1	CASSFRTGYNEQFF	TGTGCCAGCAGCTTCCGGACAGGCTACAATGAGCAGTTCTTC
TRBJ1-1	.	TRBV5-6	.	CASSPMGGLVAEAFF	TGTGCCAGCAGCCCCATGGGGGGGCTGGTCGCTGAAGCTTTCTTT
TRBJ1-1	once	TRBV30	TRBD1	CAWTRNRGGTEAFF	TGTGCCTGGACCCGAAACAGGGGGGGCACTGAAGCTTTCTTT
TRBJ2-3	once	TRBV19	TRBD2	CASRGASGRDDTQYF	TGTGCCAGTAGAGGGGCTAGCGGGAGGGACGATACGCAGTATTTT
TRBJ2-4	once	TRBV7-2	.	CASSLTAGGGNIQYF	TGTGCCAGCAGCTTAACGGCAGGAGGCGGTAACATTCAGTACTTC
TRBJ1-2	once	TRBV4-1	.	CASSTTGLDGYTF	TGCGCCAGCAGCACAACAGGGTTAGATGGCTACACCTTC
TRBJ1-4	.	TRBV28	TRBD1	CASSRQGDEKLFF	TGTGCCAGCAGTCGACAGGGAGATGAAAAACTGTTTTTT
TRBJ2-7	.	TRBV6-4	TRBD1	CASSDSLEDRDYEQYF	TGTGCCAGCAGTGACTCACTCGAGGACAGGGACTACGAGCAGTACTTC
TRBJ2-3	.	TRBV3-1/TRBV3-2	.	CASSHPTRTSTDTQYF	TGTGCCAGCAGCCATCCCACACGGACTAGCACAGATACGCAGTATTTT
TRBJ1-5	.	TRBV28	TRBD1	CASSLGDRFRPQHF	TGTGCCAGCAGTTTAGGGGACAGGTTCCGGCCCCAGCATTTT
TRBJ1-2	many	TRBV25-1	.	CASSLANYGYTF	TGTGCCAGCAGTTTAGCTAACTATGGCTACACCTTC
TRBJ2-4	.	TRBV4-1	TRBD1	CASSQGFLRDSKAKNIQYF	TGCGCCAGCAGCCAAGGCTTTTTAAGGGACAGTAAAGCCAAAAACATTCAGTACTTC
TRBJ2-7	.	TRBV28	TRBD1	CASSSFDRDYEQYF	TGTGCCAGCAGTTCATTCGACAGGGACTACGAGCAGTACTTC